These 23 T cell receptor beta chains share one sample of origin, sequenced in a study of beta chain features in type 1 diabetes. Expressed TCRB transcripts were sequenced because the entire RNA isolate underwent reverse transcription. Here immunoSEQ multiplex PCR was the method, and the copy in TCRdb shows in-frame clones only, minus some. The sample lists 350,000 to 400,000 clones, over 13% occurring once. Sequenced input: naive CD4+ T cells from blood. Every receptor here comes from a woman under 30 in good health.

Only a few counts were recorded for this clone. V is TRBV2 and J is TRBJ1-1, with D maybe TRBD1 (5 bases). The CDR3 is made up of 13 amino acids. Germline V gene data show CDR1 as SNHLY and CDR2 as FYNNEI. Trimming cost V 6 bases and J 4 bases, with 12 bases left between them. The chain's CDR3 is CASRQGEGTEAFF. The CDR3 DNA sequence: TGTGCCAGCAGGCAGGGTGAAGGCACTGAAGCTTTCTTT. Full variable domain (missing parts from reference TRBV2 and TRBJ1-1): EPEVTQTPSHQVTQMGQEVILRCVPISNHLYFYWYRQILGQKVEFLVSFYNNEISEKSEIFDDQFSVERPDGSNFTLKIRSTKLEDSAMYFCASRQGEGTEAFFGQGTRLTVV.

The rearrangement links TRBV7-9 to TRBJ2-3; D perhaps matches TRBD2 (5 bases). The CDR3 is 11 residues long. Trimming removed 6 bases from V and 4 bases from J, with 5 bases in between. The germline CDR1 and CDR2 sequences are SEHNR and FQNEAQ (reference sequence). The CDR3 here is CASRRADTQYF. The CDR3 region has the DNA TGTGCCAGCAGGCGGGCAGATACGCAGTATTTT.

As DNA, the CDR3 is TGTGCCAGCTCACCCTCCCGGGGGGAAAAACTGTTTTTT. This codes for CASSPSRGEKLFF. This sequence joins TRBV18 and TRBJ1-4; tentatively, D is TRBD1 (5 bases). Germline V CDR1 and CDR2: KGHSH, LQKENI. Deletions cut 3 bases from V and 8 bases from J, with 10 bases between. The CDR3 totals 13 residues.

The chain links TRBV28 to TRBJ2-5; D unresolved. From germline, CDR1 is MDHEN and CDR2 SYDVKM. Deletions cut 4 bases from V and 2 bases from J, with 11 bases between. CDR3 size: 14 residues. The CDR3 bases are TGTGCCAGCAGTTCCAACAGCCGTCAAGAGACCCAGTACTTC. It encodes CASSSNSRQETQYF.

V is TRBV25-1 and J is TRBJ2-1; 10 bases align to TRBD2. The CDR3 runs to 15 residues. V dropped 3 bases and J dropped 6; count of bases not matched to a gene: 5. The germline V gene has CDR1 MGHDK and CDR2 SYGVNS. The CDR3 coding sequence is TGTGCCAGCAGTGAGGGGGGACTAGCGAGCAATGAGCAGTTCTTC. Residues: CASSEGGLASNEQFF.

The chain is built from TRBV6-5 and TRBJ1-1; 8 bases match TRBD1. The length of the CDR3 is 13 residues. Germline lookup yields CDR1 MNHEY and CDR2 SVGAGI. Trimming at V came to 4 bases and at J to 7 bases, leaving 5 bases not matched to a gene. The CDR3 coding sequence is TGTGCCAGCAGTTGGGGACAGGCCCTTGAAGCTTTCTTT. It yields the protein CASSWGQALEAFF.

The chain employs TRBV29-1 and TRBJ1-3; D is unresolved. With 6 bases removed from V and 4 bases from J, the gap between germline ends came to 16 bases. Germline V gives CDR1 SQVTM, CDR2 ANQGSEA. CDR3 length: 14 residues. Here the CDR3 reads CSVTPGMAGNTIYF. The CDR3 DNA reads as TGCAGCGTAACCCCGGGAATGGCAGGAAACACCATATATTTT.

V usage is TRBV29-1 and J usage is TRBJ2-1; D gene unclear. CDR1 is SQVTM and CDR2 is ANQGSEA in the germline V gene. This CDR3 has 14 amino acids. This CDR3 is CSVYIGSSYNEQFF. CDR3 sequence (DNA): TGCAGTGTCTACATCGGGTCTTCCTACAATGAGCAGTTCTTC.

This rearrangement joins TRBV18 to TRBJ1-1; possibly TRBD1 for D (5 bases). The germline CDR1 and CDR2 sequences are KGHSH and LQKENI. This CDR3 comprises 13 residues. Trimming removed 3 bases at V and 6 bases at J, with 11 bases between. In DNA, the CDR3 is TGTGCCAGCTCACCCAGACAGCCTCCTGAAGCTTTCTTT. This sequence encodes CASSPRQPPEAFF. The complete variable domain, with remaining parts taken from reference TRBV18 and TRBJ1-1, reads NAGVMQNPRHLVRRRGQEARLRCSPMKGHSHVYWYRQLPEEGLKFMVYLQKENIIDESGMPKERFSAEFPKEGPSILRIQQVVRGDSAAYFCASSPRQPPEAFFGQGTRLTVV.

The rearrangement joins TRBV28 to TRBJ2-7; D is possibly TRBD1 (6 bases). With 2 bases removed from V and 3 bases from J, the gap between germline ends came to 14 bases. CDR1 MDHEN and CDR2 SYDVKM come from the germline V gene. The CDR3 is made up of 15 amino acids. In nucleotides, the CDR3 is TGTGCCAGCAGTTTAAGTGGGGGCTGGGGCTACGAGCAGTACTTC. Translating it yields CASSLSGGWGYEQYF.

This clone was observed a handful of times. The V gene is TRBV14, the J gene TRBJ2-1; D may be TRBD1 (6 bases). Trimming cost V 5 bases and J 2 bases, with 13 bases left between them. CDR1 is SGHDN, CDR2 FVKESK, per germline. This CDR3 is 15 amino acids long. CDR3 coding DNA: TGTGCCAGCAGCAACAACCAGGGGCCCTACAATGAGCAGTTCTTC. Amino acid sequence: CASSNNQGPYNEQFF.

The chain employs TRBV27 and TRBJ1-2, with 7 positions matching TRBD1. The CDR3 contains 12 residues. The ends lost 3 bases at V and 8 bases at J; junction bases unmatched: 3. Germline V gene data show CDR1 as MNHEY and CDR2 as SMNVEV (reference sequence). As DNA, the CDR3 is TGTGCCAGCAGTTTGACAGGGCTCGGCTACACCTTC. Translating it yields CASSLTGLGYTF.

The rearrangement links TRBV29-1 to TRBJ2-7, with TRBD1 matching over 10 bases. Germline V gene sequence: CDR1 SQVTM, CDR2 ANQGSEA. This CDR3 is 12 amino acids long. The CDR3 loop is CSGTRTGGEQYF. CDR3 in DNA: TGCAGTGGAACCCGGACAGGGGGCGAGCAGTACTTC.

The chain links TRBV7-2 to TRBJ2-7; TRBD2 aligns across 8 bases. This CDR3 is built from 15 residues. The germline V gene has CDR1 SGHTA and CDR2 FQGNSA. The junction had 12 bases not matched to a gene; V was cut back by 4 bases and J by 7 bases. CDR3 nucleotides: TGTGCCAGCAGCTCCGACGGACTAGCCTCGGGAGAGCAGTACTTC. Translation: CASSSDGLASGEQYF.

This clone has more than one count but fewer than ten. This CDR3 is CASSLVAGDYGYTF. CDR3 in DNA: TGTGCCAGCAGCTTGGTGGCAGGGGACTATGGCTACACCTTC. V gene TRBV11-2 combines with J gene TRBJ1-2; a weak D match, TRBD1 (6 bases). Germline CDR1 reads SGHAT; CDR2 reads FQNNGV. V shed 3 bases and J shed 3 bases, with 11 bases lying between them. This CDR3 is built from 14 residues.

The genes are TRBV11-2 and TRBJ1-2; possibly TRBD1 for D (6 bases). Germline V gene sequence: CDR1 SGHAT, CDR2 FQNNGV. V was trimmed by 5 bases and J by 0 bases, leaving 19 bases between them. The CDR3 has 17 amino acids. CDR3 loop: CASSLREGVITNYGYTF. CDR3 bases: TGTGCCAGCAGCCTGAGGGAGGGGGTGATCACTAACTATGGCTACACCTTC.

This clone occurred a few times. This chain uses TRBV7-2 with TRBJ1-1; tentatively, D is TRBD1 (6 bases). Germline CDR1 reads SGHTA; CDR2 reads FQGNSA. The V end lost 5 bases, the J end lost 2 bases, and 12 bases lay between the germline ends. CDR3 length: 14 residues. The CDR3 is CASSLDSANTEAFF. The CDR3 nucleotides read TGTGCCAGCAGCCTGGACAGTGCTAACACTGAAGCTTTCTTT.

CDR3 nucleotide sequence: TGTGCCAGCAGCCAAGTATGGGCCTCAGGGTGGGATGAGCAGTTCTTC. Translated, it gives CASSQVWASGWDEQFF. The genes are TRBV14 and TRBJ2-1; TRBD1 might be the D (5 bases). CDR1 is SGHDN, CDR2 FVKESK, per germline. The CDR3 totals 16 residues. Trimming removed 1 base at V and 8 bases at J, with 18 bases between.

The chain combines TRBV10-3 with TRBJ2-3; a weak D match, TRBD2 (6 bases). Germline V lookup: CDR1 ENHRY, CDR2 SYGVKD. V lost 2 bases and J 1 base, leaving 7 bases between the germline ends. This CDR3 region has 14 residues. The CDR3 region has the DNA TGTGCCATCAGTGAGGCGGGACGCACAGATACGCAGTATTTT. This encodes CAISEAGRTDTQYF.

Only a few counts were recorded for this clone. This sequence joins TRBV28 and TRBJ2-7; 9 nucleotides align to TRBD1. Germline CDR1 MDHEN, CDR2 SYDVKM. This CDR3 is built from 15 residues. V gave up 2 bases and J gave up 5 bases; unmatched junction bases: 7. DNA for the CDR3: TGTGCCAGCAGTTTAAGCTGGGACAGGGACCACGAGCAGTACTTC. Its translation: CASSLSWDRDHEQYF.

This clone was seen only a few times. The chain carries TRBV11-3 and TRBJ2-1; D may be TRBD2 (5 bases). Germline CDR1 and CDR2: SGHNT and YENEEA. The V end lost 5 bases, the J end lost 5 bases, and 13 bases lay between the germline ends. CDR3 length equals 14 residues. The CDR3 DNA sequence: TGTGCCAGCAGCCCGAGGACTGCCGACAATGAGCAGTTCTTC. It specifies CASSPRTADNEQFF.

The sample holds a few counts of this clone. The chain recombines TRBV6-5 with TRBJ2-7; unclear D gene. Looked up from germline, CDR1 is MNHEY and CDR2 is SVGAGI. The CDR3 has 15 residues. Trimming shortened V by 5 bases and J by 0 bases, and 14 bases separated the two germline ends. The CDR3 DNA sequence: TGTGCCAGCAGTCCCCTGACACCTATCTCCTACGAGCAGTACTTC. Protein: CASSPLTPISYEQYF.

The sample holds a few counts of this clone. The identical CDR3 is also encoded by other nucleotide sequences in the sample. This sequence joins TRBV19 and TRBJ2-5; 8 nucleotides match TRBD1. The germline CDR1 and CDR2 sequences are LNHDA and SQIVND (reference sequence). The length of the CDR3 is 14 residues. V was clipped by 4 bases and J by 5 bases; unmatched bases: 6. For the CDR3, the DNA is TGTGCCAGTAGTAGAGGACAGGGATGGGAGACCCAGTACTTC. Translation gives CASSRGQGWETQYF.